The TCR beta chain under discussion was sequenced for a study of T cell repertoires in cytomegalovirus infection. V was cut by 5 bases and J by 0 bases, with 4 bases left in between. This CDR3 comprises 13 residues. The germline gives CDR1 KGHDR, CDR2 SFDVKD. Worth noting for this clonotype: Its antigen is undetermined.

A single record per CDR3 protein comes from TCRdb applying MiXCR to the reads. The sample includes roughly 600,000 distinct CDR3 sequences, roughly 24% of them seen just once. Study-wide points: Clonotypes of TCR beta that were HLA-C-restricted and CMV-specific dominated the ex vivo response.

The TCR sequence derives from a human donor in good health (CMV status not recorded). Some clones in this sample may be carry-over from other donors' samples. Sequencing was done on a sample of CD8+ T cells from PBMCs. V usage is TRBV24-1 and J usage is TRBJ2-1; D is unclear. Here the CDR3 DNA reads TGTGCCACCAGTGCTAGCTCCTACAATGAGCAGTTCTTC. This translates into CATSASSYNEQFF.